This record covers a single TCR beta chain. Antigen unknown. V was cut by 2 bases and J by 6 bases, with 11 bases left in between. Germline V gives CDR1 SGHAT, CDR2 FQNNGV. This CDR3 comprises 14 residues. This record comes from a study of response to subunit inactivated influenza vaccine. Study-wide results and caveats: Each seasonal influenza vaccination recruits few new T cells, the authors suggested.

MiXCR was run by TCRdb on the RT-PCR reads, yielding one entry per CDR3 protein. The sample yields some 500,000 distinct CDR3 sequences, approximately 16% seen once. This receptor was taken from a man in his fifties or sixties who received an inactivated influenza vaccine. Source: CD4+ T cells sorted from PBMCs, taken around 25 months after vaccination. J is TRBJ2-1 and V is TRBV11-2; the D gene is possibly TRBD1 (5 bases). The CDR3 protein is CASSLSQGSNEQFF. CDR3 coding DNA: TGTGCCAGCAGCTTATCGCAGGGCTCCAATGAGCAGTTCTTC.